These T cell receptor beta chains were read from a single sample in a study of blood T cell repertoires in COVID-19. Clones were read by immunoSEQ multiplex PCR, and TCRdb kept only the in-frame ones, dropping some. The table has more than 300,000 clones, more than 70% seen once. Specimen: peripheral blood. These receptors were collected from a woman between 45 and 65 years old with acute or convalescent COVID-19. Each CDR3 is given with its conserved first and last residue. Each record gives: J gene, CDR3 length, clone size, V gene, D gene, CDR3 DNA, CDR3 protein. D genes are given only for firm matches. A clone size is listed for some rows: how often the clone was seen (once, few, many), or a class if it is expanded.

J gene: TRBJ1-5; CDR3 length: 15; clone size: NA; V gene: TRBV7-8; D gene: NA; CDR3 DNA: TGTGCCAGCAGCTTAGGTGTCAGACAAAATCAGCCCCAGCATTTT; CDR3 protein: CASSLGVRQNQPQHF
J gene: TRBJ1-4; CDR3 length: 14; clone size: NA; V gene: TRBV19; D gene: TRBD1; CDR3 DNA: TGTGCCAGTCACAGGGGTGCAACTAATGAAAAACTGTTTTTT; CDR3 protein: CASHRGATNEKLFF
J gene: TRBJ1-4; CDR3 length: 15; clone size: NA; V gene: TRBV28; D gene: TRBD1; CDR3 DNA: TGTGCCAGCAGTTTAGGGGGACAGGGTAATGAAAAACTGTTTTTT; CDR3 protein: CASSLGGQGNEKLFF
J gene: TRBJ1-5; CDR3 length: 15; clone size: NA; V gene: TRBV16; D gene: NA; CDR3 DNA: TGTGCCAGCAGCCCCCGCGGCAGGGGAGAACAGCCCCAGCATTTT; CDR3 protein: CASSPRGRGEQPQHF
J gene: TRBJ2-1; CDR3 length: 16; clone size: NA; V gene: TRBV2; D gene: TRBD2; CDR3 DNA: TGTGCCAGCAGTGGTGGGAGCGGGATCCCCGTGAATGAGCAGTTCTTC; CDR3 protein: CASSGGSGIPVNEQFF
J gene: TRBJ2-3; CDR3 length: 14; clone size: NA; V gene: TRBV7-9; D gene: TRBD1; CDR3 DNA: TGTGCCAGCAGCCAGGGACAGGGGACAGATACGCAGTATTTT; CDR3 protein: CASSQGQGTDTQYF
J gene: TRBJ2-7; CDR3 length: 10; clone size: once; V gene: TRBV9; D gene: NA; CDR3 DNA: TGTGCCCGTCCTTGGAGCGAGCAGTACTTC; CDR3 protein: CARPWSEQYF
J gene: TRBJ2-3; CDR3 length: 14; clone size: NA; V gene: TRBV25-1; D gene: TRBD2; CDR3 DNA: TGTGCCAGCAGTGAAACTAGCGGGGCAGATACGCAGTATTTT; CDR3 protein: CASSETSGADTQYF
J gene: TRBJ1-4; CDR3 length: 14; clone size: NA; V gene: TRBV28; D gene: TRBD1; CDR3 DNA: TGTGCCAGCAGTTCACAGGGGGCTGATGAAAAACTGTTTTTT; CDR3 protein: CASSSQGADEKLFF
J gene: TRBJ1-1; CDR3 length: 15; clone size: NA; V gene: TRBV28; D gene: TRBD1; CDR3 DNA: TGTGCCAGCACCCTACAGGGGACTTTGAACACTGAAGCTTTCTTT; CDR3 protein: CASTLQGTLNTEAFF
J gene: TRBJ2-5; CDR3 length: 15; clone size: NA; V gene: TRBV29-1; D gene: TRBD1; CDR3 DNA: TGCAGCGTTGATCCCGAGTGGGGACAGAGAGAGACCCAGTACTTC; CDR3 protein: CSVDPEWGQRETQYF
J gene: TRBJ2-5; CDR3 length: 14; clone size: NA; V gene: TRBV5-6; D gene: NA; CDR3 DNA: TGTGCCAGCAACGCTATCCTGTACCAAGAGACCCAGTACTTC; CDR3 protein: CASNAILYQETQYF
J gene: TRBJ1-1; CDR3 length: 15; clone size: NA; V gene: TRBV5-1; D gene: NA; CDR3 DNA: TGCGCCAGCAGCTTGGCCGGGTCATTGAACACTGAAGCTTTCTTT; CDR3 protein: CASSLAGSLNTEAFF
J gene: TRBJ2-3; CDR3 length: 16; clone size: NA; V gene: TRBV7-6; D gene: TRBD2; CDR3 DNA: TGTGCCAGCAGCAACCTATTAGCGGGCGGCACAGATACGCAGTATTTT; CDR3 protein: CASSNLLAGGTDTQYF
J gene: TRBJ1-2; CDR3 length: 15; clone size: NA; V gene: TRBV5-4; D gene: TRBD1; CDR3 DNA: TGTGCCAGCAACTCTCCAGACAGGGGTAACTATGGCTACACCTTC; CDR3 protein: CASNSPDRGNYGYTF
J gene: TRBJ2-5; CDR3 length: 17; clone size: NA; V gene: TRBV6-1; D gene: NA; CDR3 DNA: TGTGCCAGCAGTGAAGCAGGGGTGGGAAAGGGCCAAGAGACCCAGTACTTC; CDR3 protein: CASSEAGVGKGQETQYF
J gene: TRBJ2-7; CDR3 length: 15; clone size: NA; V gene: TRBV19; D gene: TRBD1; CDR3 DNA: TGTGCCAGTAGTCCCCGACAGGGGAGCTCCTACGAGCAGTACTTC; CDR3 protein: CASSPRQGSSYEQYF
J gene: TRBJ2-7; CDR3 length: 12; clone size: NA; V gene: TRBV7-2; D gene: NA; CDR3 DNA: TGTGCCAGCAGCCAGGTTGGTTACGAGCAGTACTTC; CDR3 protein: CASSQVGYEQYF
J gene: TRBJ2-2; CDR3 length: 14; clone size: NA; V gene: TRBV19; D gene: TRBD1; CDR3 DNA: TGTGCCAGTAGCTGGGACAGGAAGACCGGGGAGCTGTTTTTT; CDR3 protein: CASSWDRKTGELFF
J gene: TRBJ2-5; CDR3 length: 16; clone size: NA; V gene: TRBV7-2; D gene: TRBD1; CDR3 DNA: TGTGCCAGCAGCTTATTTGGATCGACAGGGGCAGAGACCCAGTACTTC; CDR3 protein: CASSLFGSTGAETQYF
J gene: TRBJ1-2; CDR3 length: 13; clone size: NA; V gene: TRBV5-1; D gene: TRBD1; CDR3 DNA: TGCGCCAGCAGCTATGGACAGGGCGATGGCTACACCTTC; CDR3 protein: CASSYGQGDGYTF
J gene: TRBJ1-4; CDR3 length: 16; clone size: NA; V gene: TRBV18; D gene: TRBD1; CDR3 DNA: TGTGCCAGCTCACCACGGGGACAGGCAACTAATGAAAAACTGTTTTTT; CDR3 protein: CASSPRGQATNEKLFF